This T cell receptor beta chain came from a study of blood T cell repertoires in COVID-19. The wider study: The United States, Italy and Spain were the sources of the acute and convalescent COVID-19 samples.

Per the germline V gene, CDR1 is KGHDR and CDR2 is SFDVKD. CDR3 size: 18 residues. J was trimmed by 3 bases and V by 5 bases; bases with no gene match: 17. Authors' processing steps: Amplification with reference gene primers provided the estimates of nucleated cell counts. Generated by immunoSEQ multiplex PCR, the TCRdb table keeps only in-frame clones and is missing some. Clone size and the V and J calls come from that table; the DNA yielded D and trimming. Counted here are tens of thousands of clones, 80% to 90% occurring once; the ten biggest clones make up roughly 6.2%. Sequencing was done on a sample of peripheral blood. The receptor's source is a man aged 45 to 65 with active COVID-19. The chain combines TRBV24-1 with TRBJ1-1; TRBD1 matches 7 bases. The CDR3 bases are TGTGCCACCAGTGTCATCGATTTGAGGGGGCGAGGGGACACTGAAGCTTTCTTT. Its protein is CATSVIDLRGRGDTEAFF.